This TCR beta chain was sequenced in a study of early T cells in non-severe SARS-CoV-2 infection. Overall study: Unsorted whole-blood RNA was sequenced in bulk, leaving chains unpaired.

The V end was cut by 0 bases, the J end by 4 bases, with 14 bases between. Per the germline V gene, CDR1 is SGDLS and CDR2 is YYNGEE. This CDR3 comprises 15 residues. Study-level results: VDJdb-based annotation leaned toward anti-spike CD8 responses and missed private and CD4 specificities.

This clonotype was recorded at least ten times. Its antigen is unknown. The library protocol tagged individual cDNA molecules with unique molecular identifiers. TCRdb called the 5' RACE reads again in MiXCR, with one record for every CDR3 protein. In the table there are 25,000 to 35,000 distinct CDR3 sequences, 5.2% of which are singletons. The sample was whole blood. This chain connects TRBV9 to TRBJ2-7; D may be TRBD1 or TRBD2 (6 bases each). This receptor was obtained from an adult who was a healthcare worker with PCR-confirmed SARS-CoV-2 infection or an uninfected control (not recorded which). This CDR3 reads CASSVGLGGRYEQYF. As DNA, the CDR3 is TGTGCCAGCAGCGTAGGTCTAGGGGGGCGATACGAGCAGTACTTC.